The T cell receptor (beta chain) described here comes from a study of blood T cell repertoires in COVID-19. Across the whole study: From the United States, Italy and Spain came samples of acute and convalescent COVID-19. The analysed material was cDNA or gDNA that came from T cells, B-cell-depleted T cells, or PBMCs.

Original processing methods: It was from reference gene primer amplification that nucleated cell counts were estimated. TCRdb's copy holds only in-frame clones and misses some; the assay was immunoSEQ multiplex PCR. Clone size and V and J calls were adopted from that table, with D and trimming inferred from the DNA. The table has 59,000 or so clones, roughly 93% seen once. Per the germline V gene, CDR1 is ENHRY and CDR2 is SYGVKD. Trimming took off 7 bases at V and 6 bases at J, with 15 bases between the two ends. This CDR3 spans 14 amino acids. The sequencing sample was made of peripheral blood. The rearrangement links TRBV10-3 to TRBJ2-2, with D possibly matching TRBD2 (5 bases). This receptor was identified in a human donor in a cohort sampled during active COVID-19. DNA for the CDR3: TGTGCCATCAAGCGGACCGGAGGCGCCGGGGAGCTGTTTTTT. It translates to CAIKRTGGAGELFF.